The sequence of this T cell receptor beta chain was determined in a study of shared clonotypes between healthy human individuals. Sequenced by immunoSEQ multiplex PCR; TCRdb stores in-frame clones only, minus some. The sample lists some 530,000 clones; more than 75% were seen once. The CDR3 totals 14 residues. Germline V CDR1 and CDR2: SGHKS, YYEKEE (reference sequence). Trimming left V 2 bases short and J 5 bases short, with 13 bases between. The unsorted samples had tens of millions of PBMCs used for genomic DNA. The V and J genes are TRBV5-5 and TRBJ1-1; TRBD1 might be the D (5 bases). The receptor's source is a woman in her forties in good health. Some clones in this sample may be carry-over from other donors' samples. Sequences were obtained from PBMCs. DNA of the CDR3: TGTGCCAGCAGCTTATCGGGGGGTAGGACTGAAGCTTTCTTT. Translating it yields CASSLSGGRTEAFF.